Given below is one TCR beta chain in context. This sample is part of a study of blood T cell repertoires in COVID-19. Residents of about two dozen US areas, aged about 18 to 100 years, made up the participants. Donors in Cohort 3 counted as recovered after two negative PCRs, clearance, or symptom resolution. The CDR3 has 15 amino acids. Germline V gene data show CDR1 as MDHEN and CDR2 as SYDVKM. V shed 3 bases and J 1 base; nucleotides not matched to a gene: 4. In the original workflow: Cell counts per sample came from amplifying reference gene primers. Clones were sequenced by immunoSEQ multiplex PCR, and TCRdb holds only the in-frame ones, with some missing. That table is the source of V, J and clone size, and D and trimming were worked out from the DNA. This repertoire shows about 210,000 clones, about nine tenths found once; its top ten account for 1.2%.

The source material was PBMCs or T cells enriched from blood (not recorded which). This chain uses TRBV28 with TRBJ2-7; TRBD1 agrees at 9 bases. This TCR was sampled from a man between 25 and 39 years old who had recovered from COVID-19. The CDR3 DNA reads as TGTGCCAGCAGTTTCACCGGGACAGGGTCCTACGAGCAGTACTTC. Translation: CASSFTGTGSYEQYF.